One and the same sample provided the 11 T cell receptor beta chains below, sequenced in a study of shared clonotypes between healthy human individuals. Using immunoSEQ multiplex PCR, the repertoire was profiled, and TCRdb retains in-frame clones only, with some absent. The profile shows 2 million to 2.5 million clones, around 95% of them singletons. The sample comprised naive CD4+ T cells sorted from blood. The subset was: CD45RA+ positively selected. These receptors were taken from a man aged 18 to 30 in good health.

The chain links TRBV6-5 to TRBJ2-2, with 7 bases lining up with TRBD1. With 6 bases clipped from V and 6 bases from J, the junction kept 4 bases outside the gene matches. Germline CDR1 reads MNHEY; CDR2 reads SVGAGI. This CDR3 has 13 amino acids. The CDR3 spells CASSIQGAGELFF. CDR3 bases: TGTGCCAGCAGCATTCAGGGGGCCGGGGAGCTGTTTTTT.

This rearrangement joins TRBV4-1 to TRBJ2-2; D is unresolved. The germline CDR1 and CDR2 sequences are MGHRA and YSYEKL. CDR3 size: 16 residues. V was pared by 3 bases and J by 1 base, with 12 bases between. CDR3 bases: TGCGCCAGCAGCCACTCCTCCGAAGAGAACACCGGGGAGCTGTTTTTT. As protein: CASSHSSEENTGELFF.

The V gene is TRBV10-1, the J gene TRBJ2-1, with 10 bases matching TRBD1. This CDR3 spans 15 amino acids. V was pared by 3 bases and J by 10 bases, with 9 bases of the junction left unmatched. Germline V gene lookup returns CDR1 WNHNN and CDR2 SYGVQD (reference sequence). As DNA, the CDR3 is TGCGCCAGCAGTGATGGGGGACAGGGGATTCAGGAGCAGTTCTTC. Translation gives CASSDGGQGIQEQFF.

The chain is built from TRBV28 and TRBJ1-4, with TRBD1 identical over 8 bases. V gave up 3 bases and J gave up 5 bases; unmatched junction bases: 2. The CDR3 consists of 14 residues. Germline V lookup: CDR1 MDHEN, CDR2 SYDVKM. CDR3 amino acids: CASSLDRENEKLFF. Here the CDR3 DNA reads TGTGCCAGCAGTTTGGACAGGGAAAATGAAAAACTGTTTTTT.

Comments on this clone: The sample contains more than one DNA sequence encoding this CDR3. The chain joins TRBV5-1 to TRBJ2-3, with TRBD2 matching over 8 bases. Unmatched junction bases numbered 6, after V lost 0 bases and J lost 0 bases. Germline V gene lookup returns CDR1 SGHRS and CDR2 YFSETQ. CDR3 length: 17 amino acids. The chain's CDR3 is CASSLGLAGTSTDTQYF. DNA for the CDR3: TGCGCCAGCAGCTTGGGGCTAGCGGGCACTAGCACAGATACGCAGTATTTT.

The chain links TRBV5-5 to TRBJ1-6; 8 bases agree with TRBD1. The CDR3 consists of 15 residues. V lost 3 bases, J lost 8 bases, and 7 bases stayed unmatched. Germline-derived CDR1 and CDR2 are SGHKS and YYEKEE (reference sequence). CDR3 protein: CASSWTGRKDSPLHF. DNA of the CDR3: TGTGCCAGCAGCTGGACAGGGAGGAAGGATTCACCCCTCCACTTT.

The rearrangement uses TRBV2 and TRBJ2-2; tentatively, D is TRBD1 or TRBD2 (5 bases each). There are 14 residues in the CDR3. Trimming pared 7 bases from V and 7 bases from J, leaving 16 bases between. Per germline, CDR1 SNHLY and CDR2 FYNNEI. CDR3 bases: TGTGCCAGCACCCAGGGAGACGGGGTCGGGGAGCTGTTTTTT. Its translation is CASTQGDGVGELFF.

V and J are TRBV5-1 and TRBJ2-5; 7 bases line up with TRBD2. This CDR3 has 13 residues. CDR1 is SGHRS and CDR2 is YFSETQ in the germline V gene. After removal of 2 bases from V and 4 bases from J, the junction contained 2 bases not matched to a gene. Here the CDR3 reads CASSFPSGETQYF. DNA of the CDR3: TGCGCCAGCAGCTTTCCTAGCGGAGAGACCCAGTACTTC.

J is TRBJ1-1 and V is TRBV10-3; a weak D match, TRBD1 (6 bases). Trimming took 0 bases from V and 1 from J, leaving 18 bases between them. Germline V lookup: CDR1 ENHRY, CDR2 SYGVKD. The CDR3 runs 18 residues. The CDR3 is CAISESSRGGGQNTEAFF. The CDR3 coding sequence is TGTGCCATCAGTGAGTCGAGTCGAGGCGGGGGCCAGAACACTGAAGCTTTCTTT.

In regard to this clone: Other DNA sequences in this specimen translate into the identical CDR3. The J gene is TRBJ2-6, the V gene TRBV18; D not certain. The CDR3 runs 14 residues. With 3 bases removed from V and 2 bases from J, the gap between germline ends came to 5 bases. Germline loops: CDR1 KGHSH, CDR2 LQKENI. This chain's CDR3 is CASSPVAGANVLTF. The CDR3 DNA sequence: TGTGCCAGCTCACCGGTTGCTGGGGCCAACGTCCTGACTTTC.

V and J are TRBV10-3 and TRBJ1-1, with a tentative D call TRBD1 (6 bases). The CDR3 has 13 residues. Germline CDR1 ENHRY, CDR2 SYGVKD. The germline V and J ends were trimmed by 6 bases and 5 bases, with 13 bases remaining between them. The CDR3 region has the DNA TGTGCCATCAGGACGGGGGCTGAGACTGAAGCTTTCTTT. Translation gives CAIRTGAETEAFF.